This section outlines one T cell receptor beta chain sequence together with its context. Sequencing was performed with immunoSEQ multiplex PCR; in TCRdb, only in-frame clones are kept and a portion is missing. Found here are around 60,000 clones, roughly 92% of them singletons; the top ten hold less than 3.5%. The V end lost 5 bases, the J end lost 6 bases, and 17 bases lay between the germline ends. Germline lookup yields CDR1 SGHTA and CDR2 FQGTGA. The CDR3 consists of 15 residues. The record originates from a study of T cell changes during pregnancy in multiple sclerosis. This clonotype originated in a female donor in good health, enrolled as a control in a pregnancy study. The chain recombines TRBV7-3 with TRBJ2-1, with D perhaps TRBD1 (5 bases). The specimen was peripheral blood, collected in the third trimester of pregnancy. This CDR3 is CASSGPGRKFNEQFF. DNA of the CDR3: TGTGCCAGCAGCGGCCCAGGGCGGAAATTCAATGAGCAGTTCTTC.